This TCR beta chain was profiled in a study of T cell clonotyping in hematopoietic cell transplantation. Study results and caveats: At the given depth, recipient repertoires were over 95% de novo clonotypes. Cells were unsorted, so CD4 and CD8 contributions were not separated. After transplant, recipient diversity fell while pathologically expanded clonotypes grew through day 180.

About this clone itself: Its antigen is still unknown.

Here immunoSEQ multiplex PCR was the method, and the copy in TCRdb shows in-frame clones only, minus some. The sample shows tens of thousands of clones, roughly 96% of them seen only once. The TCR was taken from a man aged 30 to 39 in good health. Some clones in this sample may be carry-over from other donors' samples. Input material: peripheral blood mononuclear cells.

CDR3 amino acids: CASSEPRDTMNTEAFF. The CDR3 coding sequence is TGTGCCAGCAGTGAACCGCGAGACACTATGAACACTGAAGCTTTCTTT. J is TRBJ1-1 and V is TRBV2; D call uncertain. V dropped 2 bases and J dropped 0 bases, with 13 bases sitting between them. CDR1 SNHLY and CDR2 FYNNEI come from the germline V gene. The CDR3 contains 16 residues.